A single TCR beta chain is shown here with its context. Its antigen is not known. V was shortened by 5 bases and J by 3 bases, with 14 bases between the two germline ends. This CDR3 is built from 15 residues. The germline CDR1 and CDR2 sequences are SGHVS and FQNEAQ. The data stem from a study of T cell clones after liver transplantation. Turning to the study itself: HCV positivity affected three of eight recipients; the rest lacked autoimmune or viral indications. Without induction therapy, subjects received standard immunosuppression until 12-24 months post-transplant.

TCRdb's table, derived via immunoSEQ multiplex PCR, lists solely in-frame clones and lacks some. Here the sample spans roughly 55,000 clones, approximately 84% being singletons. Study results and caveats: A significant post-transplant drop in circulating graft-donor-reactive CD4 TCRbeta sequences occurred in most of the 8 subjects. These preliminary findings come from unstandardized post-transplant sampling times.

The clonotype comes from a human donor who received a liver transplant. The sequencing here drew on CD4+ T cells from blood, taken before liver transplant. The J gene is TRBJ2-1, the V gene TRBV7-8, with a possible D match to TRBD2 (5 bases). CDR3 bases: TGTGCCAGCAGCCACGAGGGAAAGTACTACAATGAGCAGTTCTTC. Its translation is CASSHEGKYYNEQFF.